This is a list of T cell receptor beta chains from one sample in a study of beta chain features in type 1 diabetes. Method: immunoSEQ multiplex PCR; TCRdb's copy keeps in-frame clones and lacks some. The top ten clones hold less than 0.55% of a sample with under 20,000 clones, 45% to 55% of them seen once. The specimen sequenced was stem cell memory CD4+ T cells from blood. These receptors all stem from a young woman in good health. Both conserved end residues are part of each CDR3. D genes are given only for firm matches. A clone size is listed for some rows: how often the clone was seen (once, few, many), or a class if it is expanded.

few,TRBV5-1,TRBJ1-1,TRBD1,TGCGCCAGCAGCTTGGCAGGGGGTTCCACTGAAGCTTTCTTT,CASSLAGGSTEAFF
-,TRBV5-1,TRBJ2-5,-,TGCGCCAGCAGCTTGGCACTACAAGAGACCCAGTACTTC,CASSLALQETQYF
-,TRBV19,TRBJ1-1,-,TGTGCCAGTAGTATGACAACAGCATCGAACACTGAAGCTTTCTTT,CASSMTTASNTEAFF
-,TRBV7-2,TRBJ1-2,TRBD1,TGTGCCAGCAGCCGGAGACAGGGCGGTGGATATGGCTACACCTTC,CASSRRQGGGYGYTF
once,TRBV9,TRBJ2-1,-,TGTGCCAGCAGCCCGGTTGAGAGGACAGACAATGAGCAGTTCTTC,CASSPVERTDNEQFF
-,TRBV9,TRBJ2-5,-,TGTGCCAGCAGCGTAGGAGCGGGCGACCGTGAGACCCAGTACTTC,CASSVGAGDRETQYF
few,TRBV12-5,TRBJ2-7,-,TGTGCTAGTGGTTTGGTGGGCCAGCCGAGCTACGAGCAGTACTTC,CASGLVGQPSYEQYF
-,TRBV5-1,TRBJ1-1,-,TGCGCCAGCACCTCCGACAGGATGAACACTGAAGCTTTCTTT,CASTSDRMNTEAFF
few,TRBV6-6,TRBJ2-3,TRBD2,TGTGCCAGCAGTCTGGGACTAGCGGGAGATACGCAGTATTTT,CASSLGLAGDTQYF
-,TRBV11-2,TRBJ2-1,-,TGTGCCAGCAGCTCTACAGTCCTGTACAATGAGCAGTTCTTC,CASSSTVLYNEQFF
few,TRBV5-6,TRBJ2-5,-,TGTGCCAGCAGCTTGGAAGCCCGAAGTCCCAGGGGAGAGACCCAGTACTTC,CASSLEARSPRGETQYF
-,TRBV7-9,TRBJ2-7,TRBD2,TGTGCCAGCAGACAAACTAGCGGGAGCTCCTACGAGCAGTACTTC,CASRQTSGSSYEQYF
-,TRBV5-1,TRBJ2-3,TRBD1,TGCGCCAGCAGCGCCAGGACAGGGCCCGCAGATACGCAGTATTTT,CASSARTGPADTQYF
-,TRBV7-6,TRBJ2-1,TRBD2,TGTGCCAGCAGCTTGGAGAGGACTAGCGGAAACAATGAGCAGTTCTTC,CASSLERTSGNNEQFF
-,TRBV28,TRBJ2-3,TRBD2,TGTGCCAGCAGCCGACTAGCGGGGGGGCAGAATACGCAGTATTTT,CASSRLAGGQNTQYF
-,TRBV7-4,TRBJ2-1,TRBD2,TGTGCCAGCAGCTTAGCGCTAATGGTAGCTAGCGGAATACTTAGCTCCTACAATGAGCAGTTCTTC,CASSLALMVASGILSSYNEQFF
few,TRBV5-1,TRBJ2-3,-,TGCGCCAGCAGCTTGAGTAGCAGAAGCACAGATACGCAGTATTTT,CASSLSSRSTDTQYF
-,TRBV7-2,TRBJ1-1,-,TGTGCCAGCAGCTCCCCCTCGGGGGTTAGGAACACTGAAGCTTTCTTT,CASSSPSGVRNTEAFF
few,TRBV6-5,TRBJ2-5,-,TGTGCCAGTCGTCCGGCGGGGCGCCAAGAGACCCAGTACTTC,CASRPAGRQETQYF
few,TRBV7-9,TRBJ1-1,-,TGTGCCAGCAGACGGACAGAGAACACTGAAGCTTTCTTT,CASRRTENTEAFF
-,TRBV4-1,TRBJ2-3,TRBD2,TGCGCCAGCAGCCCTGATGGGACTAGCGGGAGCACAGATACGCAGTATTTT,CASSPDGTSGSTDTQYF
-,TRBV25-1,TRBJ2-7,TRBD2,TGTGCCAGCAGTGAAGCGGCGGGAGGGCCTCACCACGAGCAGTACTTC,CASSEAAGGPHHEQYF
-,TRBV18,TRBJ1-5,-,TGTGCCAGCTCACCGGAGAATCAGCCCCAGCATTTT,CASSPENQPQHF
-,TRBV6-6,TRBJ2-4,TRBD1,TGTGCCAGCAGTCCGGCAGGACAGGGGTTATACATTCAGTACTTC,CASSPAGQGLYIQYF
-,TRBV5-1,TRBJ1-2,TRBD1,TGCGCCAGCAGCTTGGGCAGGGGGGATTGGTATGGCTACACCTTC,CASSLGRGDWYGYTF
few,TRBV11-2,TRBJ2-7,-,TGTGCCAGCAGCTTAGACAGCGGTCTCTCCTACGAGCAGTACTTC,CASSLDSGLSYEQYF
few,TRBV10-3,TRBJ2-2,-,TGTGCCATCAGTGGCGAGGGCTTATCCGGGGAGCTGTTTTTT,CAISGEGLSGELFF
few,TRBV10-3,TRBJ2-1,-,TGTGCCATCACCCAGGGGAATGAGCAGTTCTTC,CAITQGNEQFF
-,TRBV11-2,TRBJ2-7,TRBD2,TGTGCCAGCAGCGTCACTAGCGGGGGTTTGACCGAGCAGTACTTC,CASSVTSGGLTEQYF